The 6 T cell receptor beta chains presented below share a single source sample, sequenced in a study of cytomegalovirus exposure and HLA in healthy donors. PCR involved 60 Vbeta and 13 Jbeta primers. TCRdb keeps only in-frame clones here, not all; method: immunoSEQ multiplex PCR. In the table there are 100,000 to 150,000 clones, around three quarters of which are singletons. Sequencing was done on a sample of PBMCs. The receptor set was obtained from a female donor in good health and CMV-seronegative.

The CDR3 here is CASSEVIPGNQPQHF. The CDR3 DNA sequence: TGTGCCAGCAGTGAAGTAATCCCGGGCAATCAGCCCCAGCATTTT. The V and J genes are TRBV6-1 and TRBJ1-5, with unresolved D. V was trimmed by 1 base and J by 2 bases, leaving 9 bases between them. Looked up from germline, CDR1 is MNHNS and CDR2 is SASEGT. The CDR3 is made up of 15 amino acids.

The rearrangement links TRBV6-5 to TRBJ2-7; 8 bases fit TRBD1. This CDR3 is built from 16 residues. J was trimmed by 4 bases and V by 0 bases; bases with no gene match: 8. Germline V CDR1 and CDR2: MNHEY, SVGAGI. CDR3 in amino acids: CASSYSRTGRYYEQYF. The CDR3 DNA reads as TGTGCCAGCAGTTACTCGAGGACAGGGAGGTATTACGAGCAGTACTTC.

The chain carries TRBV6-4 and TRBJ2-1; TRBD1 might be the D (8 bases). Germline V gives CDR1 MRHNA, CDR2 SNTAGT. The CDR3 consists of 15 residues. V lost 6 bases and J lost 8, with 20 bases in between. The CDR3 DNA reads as TGTGCCAGCAGAAACGACTACAGGGGGAGGGATGAGCAGTTCTTC. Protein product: CASRNDYRGRDEQFF.

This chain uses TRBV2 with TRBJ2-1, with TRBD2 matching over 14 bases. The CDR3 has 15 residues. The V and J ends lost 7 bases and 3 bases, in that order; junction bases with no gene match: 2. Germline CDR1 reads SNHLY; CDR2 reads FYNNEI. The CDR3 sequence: CASKGLAGVYNEQFF. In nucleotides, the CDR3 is TGTGCCAGCAAGGGACTAGCGGGGGTCTACAATGAGCAGTTCTTC.

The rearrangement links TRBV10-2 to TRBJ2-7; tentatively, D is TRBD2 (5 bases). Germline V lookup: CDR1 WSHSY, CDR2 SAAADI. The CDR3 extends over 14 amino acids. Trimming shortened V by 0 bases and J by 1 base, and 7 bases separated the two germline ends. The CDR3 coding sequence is TGCGCCAGCAGTGAGTCCCCGGGGTCCTACGAGCAGTACTTC. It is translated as CASSESPGSYEQYF.

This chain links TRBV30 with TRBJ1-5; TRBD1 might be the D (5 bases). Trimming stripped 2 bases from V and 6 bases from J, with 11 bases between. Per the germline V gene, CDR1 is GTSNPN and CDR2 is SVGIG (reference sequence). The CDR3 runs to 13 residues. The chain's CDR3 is CAWSNQGSQPQHF. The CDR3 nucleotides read TGTGCCTGGAGTAATCAGGGATCTCAGCCCCAGCATTTT.